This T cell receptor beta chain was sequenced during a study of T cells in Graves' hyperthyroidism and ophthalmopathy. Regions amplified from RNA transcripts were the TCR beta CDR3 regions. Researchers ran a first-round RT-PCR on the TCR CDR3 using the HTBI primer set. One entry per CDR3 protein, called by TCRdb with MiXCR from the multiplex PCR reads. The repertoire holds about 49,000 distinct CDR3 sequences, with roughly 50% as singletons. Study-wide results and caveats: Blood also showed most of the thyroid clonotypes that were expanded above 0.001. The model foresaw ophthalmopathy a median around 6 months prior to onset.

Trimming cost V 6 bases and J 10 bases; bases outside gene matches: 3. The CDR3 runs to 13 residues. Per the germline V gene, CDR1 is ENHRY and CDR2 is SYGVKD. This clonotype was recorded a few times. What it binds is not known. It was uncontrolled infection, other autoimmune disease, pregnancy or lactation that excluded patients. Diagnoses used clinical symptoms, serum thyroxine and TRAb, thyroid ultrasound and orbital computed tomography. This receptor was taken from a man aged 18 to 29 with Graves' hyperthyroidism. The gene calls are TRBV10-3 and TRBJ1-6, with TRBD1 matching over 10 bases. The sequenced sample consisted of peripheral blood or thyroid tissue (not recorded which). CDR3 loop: CAISGTGDSPLHF. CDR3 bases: TGTGCCATCAGCGGGACAGGGGACTCACCCCTCCACTTT.